A single sample is the source of the 11 T cell receptor beta chains below, sequenced in a study of cytomegalovirus exposure and HLA in healthy donors. Here immunoSEQ multiplex PCR was the method, and the copy in TCRdb shows in-frame clones only, minus some. The table includes over 100,000 clones, 75% to 90% detected once. Sequenced: PBMCs. These receptors were collected from a woman aged 18-35 years in good health and CMV-seronegative.

This rearrangement joins TRBV2 to TRBJ1-1, with 8 bases matching TRBD1. There are 14 residues in the CDR3. Germline assignment: CDR1 SNHLY and CDR2 FYNNEI. Trimming at V came to 6 bases and at J to 0 bases, leaving 3 bases not matched to a gene. CDR3 protein: CASSPDRVNTEAFF. CDR3 nucleotide sequence: TGTGCCAGCAGCCCGGACAGGGTGAACACTGAAGCTTTCTTT.

V usage is TRBV2 and J usage is TRBJ1-5; D is undetermined. CDR1 SNHLY and CDR2 FYNNEI come from the germline V gene. The V and J ends lost 3 bases and 0 bases respectively, with 6 bases between them. The length of the CDR3 is 14 residues. CDR3 DNA sequence: TGTGCCAGCAGTGAGACAAATAGCAATCAGCCCCAGCATTTT. Its protein product is CASSETNSNQPQHF.

V gene TRBV6-1 combines with J gene TRBJ2-7; possibly TRBD2 for D (7 bases). Trimming shortened V by 2 bases and J by 0 bases, and 17 bases separated the two germline ends. This CDR3 is built from 17 residues. Per germline, CDR1 MNHNS and CDR2 SASEGT. The CDR3 nucleotides read TGTGCCAGCAGTGAAATCACGGGGGGCCCCTTCTCCTACGAGCAGTACTTC. It codes for CASSEITGGPFSYEQYF.

This clone has only a few counts. The chain employs TRBV19 and TRBJ2-7; the match to TRBD1 covers 9 bases. From germline, CDR1 is LNHDA and CDR2 SQIVND (reference sequence). Germline trimming cut 9 bases from V and 6 bases from J; bases unmatched to any gene: 15. The CDR3 loop spans 15 amino acids. CDR3 bases: TGTGCCAGCCACACAGGGGGCTCGCCCCAGGGCGAGCAGTACTTC. Amino acids: CASHTGGSPQGEQYF. Variable domain in full (rest from reference TRBV19 and TRBJ2-7): DGGITQSPKYLFRKEGQNVTLSCEQNLNHDAMYWYRQDPGQGLRLIYYSQIVNDFQKGDIAEGYSVSREKKESFPLTVTSAQKNPTAFYLCASHTGGSPQGEQYFGPGTRLTVT.

This rearrangement joins TRBV11-3 to TRBJ1-2; tentatively, D is TRBD1 (5 bases). The CDR3 loop spans 9 amino acids. Germline V gene lookup returns CDR1 SGHNT and CDR2 YENEEA. V gave up 7 bases and J gave up 13 bases, with 10 bases separating them. The CDR3 region is CASTTRGTF. The CDR3 nucleotides are TGTGCCAGCACGACTAGGGGCACCTTC.

A single count supports this clone. Other DNA sequences in the sample encode the same CDR3. V gene TRBV5-1 combines with J gene TRBJ1-1, with D uncertain. The CDR3 sequence is 14 residues long. Germline assignment: CDR1 SGHRS and CDR2 YFSETQ. V lost 0 bases and J lost 5, with 11 bases in between. CDR3 bases: TGCGCCAGCAGCTTGGATCCGGGTGGGACTGAAGCTTTCTTT. This encodes CASSLDPGGTEAFF. Supplemented by reference TRBV5-1 and TRBJ1-1, the full variable domain reads KAGVTQTPRYLIKTRGQQVTLSCSPISGHRSVSWYQQTPGQGLQFLFEYFSETQRNKGNFPGRFSGRQFSNSRSEMNVSTLELGDSALYLCASSLDPGGTEAFFGQGTRLTVV.

V and J are TRBV9 and TRBJ2-7; no firm D call. The germline V gene encodes CDR1 SGDLS and CDR2 YYNGEE. Trimming stripped 1 base from V and 1 base from J, with 6 bases between. The CDR3 spans 13 residues. For the CDR3, the DNA is TGTGCCAGCAGCGTATCCCCTTCCTACGAGCAGTACTTC. It encodes CASSVSPSYEQYF.

The chain uses TRBV18 and TRBJ2-3; maybe TRBD2 (5 bases). V was cut by 3 bases and J by 3 bases, with 10 bases left in between. Germline V CDR1 and CDR2: KGHSH, LQKENI. CDR3 length equals 14 residues. The CDR3 nucleotides read TGTGCCAGCTCACCGCTGGACTCTACAGATACGCAGTATTTT. Protein product: CASSPLDSTDTQYF.

The chain recombines TRBV18 with TRBJ1-1; D remains unclear. The germline V gene encodes CDR1 KGHSH and CDR2 LQKENI. This CDR3 spans 13 amino acids. Deletions cut 3 bases from V and 1 base from J, with 6 bases between. The CDR3 DNA reads as TGTGCCAGCTCACCGATAGAGAACACTGAAGCTTTCTTT. Amino acids: CASSPIENTEAFF.

This clone has more than one count but fewer than ten. This chain links TRBV2 with TRBJ2-7; 7 bases are a match to TRBD2. The germline gives CDR1 SNHLY, CDR2 FYNNEI. The CDR3 consists of 11 residues. The trim removed 8 bases at V and 6 bases at J, leaving 4 bases unmatched. DNA for the CDR3: TGTGCCAGCGACGGGGGGAGCGAGCAGTACTTC. This gives the protein CASDGGSEQYF.

The V gene is TRBV29-1, the J gene TRBJ1-2, with D unclear. This CDR3 comprises 11 residues. Trimming removed 4 bases from V and 5 bases from J, with 8 bases in between. Germline values: CDR1 SQVTM, CDR2 ANQGSEA. CDR3 region: CSVVPEYGYTF. CDR3 DNA: TGCAGCGTTGTCCCTGAGTATGGCTACACCTTC.